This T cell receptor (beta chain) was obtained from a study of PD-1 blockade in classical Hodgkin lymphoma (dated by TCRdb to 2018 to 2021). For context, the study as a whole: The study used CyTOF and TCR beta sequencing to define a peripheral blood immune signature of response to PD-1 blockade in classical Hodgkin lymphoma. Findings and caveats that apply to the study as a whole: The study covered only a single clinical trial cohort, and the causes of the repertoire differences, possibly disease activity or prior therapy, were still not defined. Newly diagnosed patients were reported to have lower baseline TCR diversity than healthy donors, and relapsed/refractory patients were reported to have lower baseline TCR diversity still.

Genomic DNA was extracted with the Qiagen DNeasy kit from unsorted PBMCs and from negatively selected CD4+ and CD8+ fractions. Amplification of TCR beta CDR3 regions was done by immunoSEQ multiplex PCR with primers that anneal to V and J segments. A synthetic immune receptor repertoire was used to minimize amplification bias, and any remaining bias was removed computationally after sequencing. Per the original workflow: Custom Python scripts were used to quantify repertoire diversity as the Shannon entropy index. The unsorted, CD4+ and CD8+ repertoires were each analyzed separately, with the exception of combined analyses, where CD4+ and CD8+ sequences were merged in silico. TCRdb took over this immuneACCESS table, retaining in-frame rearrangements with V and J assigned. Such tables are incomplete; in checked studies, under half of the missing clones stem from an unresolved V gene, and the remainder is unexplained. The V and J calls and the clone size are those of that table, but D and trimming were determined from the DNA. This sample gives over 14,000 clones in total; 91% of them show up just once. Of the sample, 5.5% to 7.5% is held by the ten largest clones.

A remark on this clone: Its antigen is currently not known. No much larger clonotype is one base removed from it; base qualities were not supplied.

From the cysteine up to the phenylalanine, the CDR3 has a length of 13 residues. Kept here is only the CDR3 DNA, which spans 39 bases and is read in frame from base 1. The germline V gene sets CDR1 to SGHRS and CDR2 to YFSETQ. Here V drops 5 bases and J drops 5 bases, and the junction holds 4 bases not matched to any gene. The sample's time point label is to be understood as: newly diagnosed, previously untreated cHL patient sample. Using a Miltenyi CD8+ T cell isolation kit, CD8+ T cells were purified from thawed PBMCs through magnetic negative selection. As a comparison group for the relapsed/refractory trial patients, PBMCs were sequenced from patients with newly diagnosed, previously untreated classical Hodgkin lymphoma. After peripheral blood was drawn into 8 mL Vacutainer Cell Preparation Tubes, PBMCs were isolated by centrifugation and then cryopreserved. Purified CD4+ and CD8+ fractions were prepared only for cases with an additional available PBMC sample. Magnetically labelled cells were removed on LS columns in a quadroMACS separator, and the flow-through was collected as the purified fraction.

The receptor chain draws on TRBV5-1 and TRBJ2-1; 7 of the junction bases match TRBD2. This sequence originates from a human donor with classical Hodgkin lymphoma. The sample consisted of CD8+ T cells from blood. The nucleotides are TGCGCCAGCAGGTCCGGGAGGCACAATGAGCAGTTCTTC. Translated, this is CASRSGRHNEQFF.